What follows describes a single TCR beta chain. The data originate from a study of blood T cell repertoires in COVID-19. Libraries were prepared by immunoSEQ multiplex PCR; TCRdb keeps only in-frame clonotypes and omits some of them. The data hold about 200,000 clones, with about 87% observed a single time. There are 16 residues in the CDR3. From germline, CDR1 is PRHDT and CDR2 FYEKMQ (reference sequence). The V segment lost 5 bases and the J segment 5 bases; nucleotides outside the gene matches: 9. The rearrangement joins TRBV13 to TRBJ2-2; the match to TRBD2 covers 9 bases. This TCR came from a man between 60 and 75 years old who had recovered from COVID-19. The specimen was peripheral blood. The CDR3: CASSRYSGGWTGELFF. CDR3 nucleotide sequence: TGTGCCAGCAGCCGCTACAGCGGGGGGTGGACCGGGGAGCTGTTTTTT.